The source of this T cell receptor (beta chain) is a study of blood T cell repertoires in COVID-19. About the study: COVID-19 samples collected from the United States, Italy and Spain covered acute and convalescent phases. The analysed material was cDNA or gDNA that came from T cells, B-cell-depleted T cells, or PBMCs.

The germline V gene encodes CDR1 SGHAT and CDR2 FQNNGV. The CDR3 runs 15 residues. V was clipped by 5 bases and J by 3 bases; unmatched bases: 10. Under the authors' procedure: Reference gene primer amplification in the assay estimated nucleated cell counts. Method: immunoSEQ multiplex PCR; TCRdb's copy keeps in-frame clones and lacks some. From that table come the V and J calls and clone size; the DNA was used to work out D and trimming. Here the sample spans under 200,000 clones, about 82% being singletons. This clonotype was obtained from a man between 45 and 60 years old with active or convalescent COVID-19. This sequence joins TRBV11-2 and TRBJ2-7; 7 bases map to TRBD2. Sequencing used peripheral blood. CDR3 sequence: CASSRGARDYYEQYF. The DNA of the CDR3 is TGTGCCAGCAGCCGCGGGGCCCGGGACTACTACGAGCAGTACTTC.